This T cell receptor beta chain was retrieved from a study of human T cells and chemical hapten exposure. In the study overall: TCR yields differed between samples (mainly from small differences in pooled library volume).

Time point defined: pre-sensitization, week 0. Treatment noted: therapeutic diphenylcyclopropenone sensitization with weekly scalp DPC. The donor pool consisted of alopecia patients aged 18 to 70 years, considered suitable for DPC. One entry per CDR3 protein results from TCRdb running MiXCR on the RACE reads. The repertoire holds about 93,000 distinct CDR3 sequences, with 8.5% as singletons. A word on this clonotype: Its antigen remains unidentified.

Broader study findings: No alteration of TCRs above 1 in 1000 frequency was seen with DPC sensitization. Among expanded TCRs, significantly more large CDR3 similarity clusters formed than among controls.

Germline assignment: CDR1 KGHSH and CDR2 LQKENI. This CDR3 is built from 15 residues. Trimming pared 0 bases from V and 7 bases from J, leaving 13 bases between. The chain combines TRBV18 with TRBJ2-1, with D possibly TRBD2 on 5 matching bases. This TCR derives from a man aged 35 to 55 with alopecia areata. Some clones in this sample may be carry-over from other donors' samples. The starting material was whole blood, obtained in connection with sensitization to the hapten diphenylcyclopropenone (DPC). The CDR3, as DNA: TGTGCCAGCTCACCACCGGGAGTTTTGCGGAATGAGCAGTTCTTC. Encoded protein: CASSPPGVLRNEQFF.